This entry features one T cell receptor (beta chain) sequence. Followed longitudinally, the Seattle patients had been enrolled during active infection. Method: immunoSEQ multiplex PCR; TCRdb's copy keeps in-frame clones and lacks some. Seen here are a few hundred thousand clones, approximately 83% observed once, and the top ten hold less than 20%. This sample is drawn from a study of blood T cell repertoires in COVID-19. Germline trimming cut 3 bases from V and 5 bases from J; bases unmatched to any gene: 3. CDR1 and CDR2 from the germline V gene are LNHDA and SQIVND (reference sequence). The CDR3 loop spans 13 amino acids.

Material: peripheral blood. This rearrangement joins TRBV19 to TRBJ2-5; TRBD2 aligns across 7 bases. The TCR comes from a person between 65 and 79 years old with COVID-19, enrolled during active disease. CDR3 sequence (DNA): TGTGCCAGTAGTATGGAAGCGGGGGAGACCCAGTACTTC. Translated, it gives CASSMEAGETQYF.